The 13 T cell receptor beta chains listed next were all sequenced from one sample in a study of blood T cell repertoires in COVID-19. Using immunoSEQ multiplex PCR, the repertoire was profiled, and TCRdb retains in-frame clones only, with some absent. Among a few hundred thousand clones listed, around 85% were seen once. Material for sequencing was PBMCs or T cells enriched from blood (not recorded which). These TCRs come from a woman in her 40s with acute COVID-19.

On this clone itself: Distinct nucleotide sequences in the sample also encode this CDR3. The J gene is TRBJ1-1, the V gene TRBV6-1, with a weak D call TRBD1 (5 bases). Trimming shortened V by 2 bases and J by 4 bases, and 11 bases separated the two germline ends. The length of the CDR3 is 14 residues. Germline V gene lookup returns CDR1 MNHNS and CDR2 SASEGT. CDR3 sequence (DNA): TGTGCCAGCAGTGAATCAGGGAGGGCCACTGAAGCTTTCTTT. Amino acids: CASSESGRATEAFF.

The gene calls are TRBV24-1 and TRBJ1-4; D unresolved. V lost 1 base and J 7 bases, leaving 12 bases between the germline ends. The CDR3 loop spans 15 amino acids. Germline CDR1 is KGHDR and CDR2 is SFDVKD. This chain's CDR3 is CATSDLEGIGEKLFF. The CDR3, as DNA: TGTGCCACCAGTGATTTAGAGGGTATAGGTGAAAAACTGTTTTTT.

This clone was recorded a few times. V is TRBV29-1 and J is TRBJ2-1, with 11 bases lining up with TRBD2. Unmatched junction bases numbered 13, after V lost 6 bases and J lost 3 bases. Per germline, CDR1 SQVTM and CDR2 ANQGSEA. The CDR3 covers 17 residues. This chain's CDR3 is CSVDGTTSGNHYNEQFF. CDR3 DNA sequence: TGCAGCGTGGACGGCACGACTAGCGGGAACCACTACAATGAGCAGTTCTTC.

The V call is TRBV29-1, the J call TRBJ1-1; TRBD1 might be the D (6 bases). V dropped 4 bases and J dropped 3 bases, with 12 bases sitting between them. This CDR3 spans 13 amino acids. Germline V CDR1 and CDR2: SQVTM, ANQGSEA. The CDR3 nucleotides read TGCAGCGTTGCGAGGGGGAAGGACACTGAAGCTTTCTTT. This gives the protein CSVARGKDTEAFF. Complete variable domain (other parts from reference TRBV29-1 and TRBJ1-1): SAVISQKPSRDICQRGTSLTIQCQVDSQVTMMFWYRQQPGQSLTLIATANQGSEATYESGFVIDKFPISRPNLTFSTLTVSNMSPEDSSIYLCSVARGKDTEAFFGQGTRLTVV.

The rearrangement joins TRBV28 to TRBJ2-7; D not certain. The CDR3 loop spans 14 amino acids. Germline values: CDR1 MDHEN, CDR2 SYDVKM. The germline V and J ends were trimmed by 4 bases and 3 bases, with 13 bases remaining between them. For the CDR3, the DNA is TGTGCCAGCAGTTCGAGAAATCTTGGCTACGAGCAGTACTTC. It specifies CASSSRNLGYEQYF.

The chain uses TRBV2 and TRBJ2-7; TRBD1 matches 7 bases. Germline trimming cut 4 bases from V and 2 bases from J; bases unmatched to any gene: 2. Per germline, CDR1 SNHLY and CDR2 FYNNEI. This CDR3 is 13 amino acids long. CDR3 sequence reads: CASSGQGTYEQYF. In DNA form, the CDR3 reads TGTGCCAGCAGTGGACAGGGAACCTACGAGCAGTACTTC.

The rearrangement links TRBV2 to TRBJ2-3; 11 nucleotides line up with TRBD1. The V gene end was trimmed by 3 bases and the J gene end by 2 bases; junction bases not matched to a gene: 7. This CDR3 region has 17 residues. Germline values: CDR1 SNHLY, CDR2 FYNNEI. The CDR3 DNA reads as TGTGCCAGCAGTGATTTGGACAGGGGGCGCGTCACAGATACGCAGTATTTT. It codes for CASSDLDRGRVTDTQYF.

The J gene is TRBJ2-3, the V gene TRBV29-1, with 11 bases identical to TRBD2. J lost 1 base, V lost 6 bases, and 3 bases had no gene match. The CDR3 totals 14 residues. Germline V gene data show CDR1 as SQVTM and CDR2 as ANQGSEA. CDR3 loop: CSVELAGGTDTQYF. The CDR3 region has the DNA TGCAGCGTGGAACTAGCGGGAGGCACAGATACGCAGTATTTT.

The chain has TRBV3-1 (or the pseudogene TRBV3-2) and TRBJ1-6, with 7 nucleotides matching TRBD1. Per germline, CDR1 LGHDT and CDR2 YNNKEL (reference sequence). This CDR3 region has 16 residues. Trimming cost V 4 bases and J 7 bases; bases outside gene matches: 10. CDR3 protein: CASSPLNPGGNSPLHF. The CDR3 DNA reads TGTGCCAGCAGCCCTCTTAACCCAGGGGGAAATTCACCCCTCCACTTT.

This sequence joins TRBV27 and TRBJ2-3; D unresolved. V lost 5 bases and J lost 2, with 14 bases in between. The CDR3 runs to 15 residues. CDR1 and CDR2 (germline): MNHEY, SMNVEV (reference sequence). The CDR3 region is CASSLLSLLTDTQYF. The DNA of the CDR3 is TGTGCCAGCAGTCTCCTAAGCTTACTCACAGATACGCAGTATTTT.

The CDR3: CASRNPGLLYEQYF. CDR3 sequence (DNA): TGTGCCAGCAGGAACCCGGGACTACTCTACGAGCAGTACTTC. V gene TRBV2 combines with J gene TRBJ2-7, with TRBD2 matching 7 bases. This CDR3 comprises 14 residues. Germline V gene lookup returns CDR1 SNHLY and CDR2 FYNNEI. After removal of 6 bases from V and 3 bases from J, the junction contained 8 bases not matched to a gene.

The V gene is TRBV4-3, the J gene TRBJ1-1, with D maybe TRBD1 (5 bases). Germline V gene data show CDR1 as LGHNA and CDR2 as YSLEER. This CDR3 is 17 amino acids long. The ends were cut back, 0 bases at V and 0 bases at J, with 14 bases in the middle. DNA for the CDR3: TGCGCCAGCAGCCAAGAAGTCGCGCGACAGCTGAACACTGAAGCTTTCTTT. It is translated as CASSQEVARQLNTEAFF.

This clone was recorded only once. V and J are TRBV10-3 and TRBJ2-5; TRBD2 matches at 8 bases. V was pared by 4 bases and J by 1 base, with 8 bases of the junction left unmatched. This CDR3 is 16 amino acids long. From germline, CDR1 is ENHRY and CDR2 SYGVKD. For the CDR3, the DNA is TGTGCCATCAGTGTTGTAGGCGGGGGGCCCCAAGAGACCCAGTACTTC. It translates to CAISVVGGGPQETQYF.